These 13 T cell receptor beta chains share one sample of origin, sequenced in a study of T cells after somatic rescue of genetic block. The data were produced by immunoSEQ multiplex PCR, yet TCRdb's version contains in-frame clones alone and is incomplete. This table holds about 120,000 clones, just over 90% found once. The sequenced sample was peripheral blood mononuclear cells (PBMCs). All receptors derive from a woman younger than 30.

V is TRBV11-2 and J is TRBJ2-7, with 7 nucleotides matching TRBD1. Germline CDR1 is SGHAT and CDR2 is FQNNGV. The CDR3 consists of 15 residues. V lost 5 bases to trimming and J lost 2 bases; unmatched junction nucleotides: 9. The DNA for the CDR3 is TGTGCCAGCAGCATACGGGACAGTGGAACCTACGAGCAGTACTTC. This encodes CASSIRDSGTYEQYF. The full variable domain, rest sourced from reference TRBV11-2 and TRBJ2-7, is EAGVAQSPRYKIIEKRQSVAFWCNPISGHATLYWYQQILGQGPKLLIQFQNNGVVDDSQLPKDRFSAERLKGVDSTLKIQPAKLEDSAVYLCASSIRDSGTYEQYFGPGTRLTVT.

The chain carries TRBV2 and TRBJ1-5; D gene ambiguous. CDR1 and CDR2 from the germline V gene are SNHLY and FYNNEI. Trimming pared 5 bases from V and 1 base from J, leaving 18 bases between. The length of the CDR3 is 17 residues. The CDR3 is CASSPIGGLASNQPQHF. CDR3 nucleotides: TGTGCCAGCAGTCCCATTGGAGGGCTAGCAAGCAATCAGCCCCAGCATTTT. The full variable domain, its missing parts supplied by reference TRBV2 and TRBJ1-5, is EPEVTQTPSHQVTQMGQEVILRCVPISNHLYFYWYRQILGQKVEFLVSFYNNEISEKSEIFDDQFSVERPDGSNFTLKIRSTKLEDSAMYFCASSPIGGLASNQPQHFGDGTRLSIL.

The V and J genes are TRBV6-1 and TRBJ1-5; D unresolved. Germline V gene sequence: CDR1 MNHNS, CDR2 SASEGT. V was pared by 4 bases and J by 2 bases, with 9 bases between. This CDR3 has 14 amino acids. The CDR3 DNA reads as TGTGCCAGCAGTGTCCGGAGGGGCAATCAGCCCCAGCATTTT. Translated: CASSVRRGNQPQHF.

The chain employs TRBV28 and TRBJ1-1, with D unresolved. CDR3 length: 15 amino acids. Between the trimmed V and J ends, which lost 4 bases and 5 bases, there was a span of 17 bases. Germline V lookup: CDR1 MDHEN, CDR2 SYDVKM. In DNA form, the CDR3 reads TGTGCCAGCAGTTCCCCGGGATCCCGGCGGACTGAAGCTTTCTTT. Translation: CASSSPGSRRTEAFF.

CDR3 bases: TGTGCCAGTAGTATAGGACAGGCAGTCGCAGATACGCAGTATTTT. Its translation is CASSIGQAVADTQYF. The V call is TRBV19, the J call TRBJ2-3; TRBD1 might be the D (6 bases). Per the germline V gene, CDR1 is LNHDA and CDR2 is SQIVND (reference sequence). This CDR3 is 15 amino acids long. Trimming pared 1 base from V and 4 bases from J, leaving 12 bases between.

This clone was picked up one time. The gene calls are TRBV11-2 and TRBJ1-2; 9 positions match TRBD1. Germline CDR1 is SGHAT and CDR2 is FQNNGV. J was trimmed by 6 bases and V by 0 bases; bases with no gene match: 2. This CDR3 region has 14 residues. The CDR3 spells CASSLDRTGDGYTF. As DNA, the CDR3 is TGTGCCAGCAGCTTAGATAGGACAGGGGATGGCTACACCTTC.

This chain connects TRBV10-3 to TRBJ1-5; D unclear. V was clipped by 6 bases and J by 0 bases, with 9 bases between them. This CDR3 has 14 residues. CDR1 and CDR2 (germline): ENHRY, SYGVKD. CDR3 in amino acids: CAIRGGDSNQPQHF. In DNA, the CDR3 is TGTGCCATCAGGGGAGGTGATAGCAATCAGCCCCAGCATTTT.

This clone was counted once. The genes are TRBV27 and TRBJ1-5, with a weak D call TRBD1 (5 bases). The V and J ends lost 6 bases and 4 bases respectively, with 16 bases between them. Germline-derived CDR1 and CDR2 are MNHEY and SMNVEV (reference sequence). CDR3 length: 15 residues. CDR3: CASSSRGLVNQPQHF. In DNA form, the CDR3 reads TGTGCCAGCAGCAGCCGGGGCCTGGTTAATCAGCCCCAGCATTTT.

V and J are TRBV10-3 and TRBJ2-1, with TRBD2 as a possible D gene (5 bases). Germline CDR1 and CDR2: ENHRY and SYGVKD. The CDR3 length is 15 residues. Trimming removed 6 bases at V and 0 bases at J, with 12 bases between. CDR3 loop: CAISRGLSSYNEQFF. As DNA, the CDR3 is TGTGCCATCAGCCGCGGGCTCAGCTCCTACAATGAGCAGTTCTTC.

In this sample, this clone turned up once. The V call is TRBV29-1, the J call TRBJ2-5, with a possible D match to TRBD1 (6 bases). Matching the DNA end better, TRBJ2-7 makes the J call doubtful. CDR1 is SQVTM and CDR2 is ANQGSEA in the germline V gene. This CDR3 is 13 amino acids long. The CDR3 nucleotides are TGCAGCGTTGGCCAGGGGTTAGTCTACGAGCAGTACTTC. Its translation: CSVGQGLVYEQYF.

This chain uses TRBV6-6 with TRBJ2-5; D might be TRBD1 (6 bases). V was clipped by 3 bases and J by 5 bases, with 10 bases between them. This CDR3 is 13 amino acids long. Germline CDR1 is MNHNY and CDR2 is SVGAGI (reference sequence). CDR3 loop: CASSYTDRETQYF. CDR3 DNA sequence: TGTGCCAGCAGTTATACCGACAGGGAGACCCAGTACTTC.

The V call is TRBV14, the J call TRBJ2-6, with D tentatively TRBD1 (5 bases). The germline gives CDR1 SGHDN, CDR2 FVKESK. The CDR3 has 17 amino acids. Trimming left V 3 bases short and J 2 bases short, with 14 bases between. CDR3 coding DNA: TGTGCCAGCAGCCATCCTGTAGGGGTAACTGGGGCCAACGTCCTGACTTTC. This gives the protein CASSHPVGVTGANVLTF. Based on the CDR3 plus reference TRBV14 and TRBJ2-6, the full variable domain is EAGVTQFPSHSVIEKGQTVTLRCDPISGHDNLYWYRRVMGKEIKFLLHFVKESKQDESGMPNNRFLAERTGGTYSTLKVQPAELEDSGVYFCASSHPVGVTGANVLTFGAGSRLTVL.

V gene TRBV27 combines with J gene TRBJ1-1; D is undetermined. The V end lost 6 bases, the J end lost 1 base, and 9 bases lay between the germline ends. Per the germline V gene, CDR1 is MNHEY and CDR2 is SMNVEV (reference sequence). There are 13 residues in the CDR3. CDR3 DNA: TGTGCCAGCAGATTCCGAGGGAACACTGAAGCTTTCTTT. This sequence encodes CASRFRGNTEAFF.